Below, 25 T cell receptor beta chains from the same sample are listed, as sequenced in a study of blood T cell repertoires in COVID-19. Profiled with immunoSEQ multiplex PCR; TCRdb holds only in-frame clones, not every one. The data show approximately 140,000 clones, 80% to 90% seen once. The sequenced sample consisted of peripheral blood. These TCRs come from a man aged 70-80 years with acute or convalescent COVID-19.

V gene TRBV5-1 combines with J gene TRBJ2-7; D call uncertain. This CDR3 contains 13 residues. V lost 5 bases and J lost 2, with 11 bases in between. CDR1 is SGHRS and CDR2 is YFSETQ in the germline V gene. CDR3: CASRVGLPYEQYF. The CDR3 DNA is TGCGCCAGCAGGGTTGGGCTTCCCTACGAGCAGTACTTC.

The table lists this clone with a count of one. This chain uses TRBV5-5 with TRBJ1-4; 7 bases align to TRBD1. V lost 1 base to trimming and J lost 0 bases; unmatched junction nucleotides: 6. The germline V gene has CDR1 SGHKS and CDR2 YYEKEE (reference sequence). The CDR3 covers 17 residues. The CDR3 DNA is TGTGCCAGCAGCTTGAGGGACAGCCGTGCAACTAATGAAAAACTGTTTTTT. It encodes CASSLRDSRATNEKLFF.

The V gene is TRBV5-1, the J gene TRBJ2-2; TRBD2 matches at 7 bases. The ends lost 4 bases at V and 3 bases at J; junction bases unmatched: 3. The CDR3 contains 14 residues. Looked up from germline, CDR1 is SGHRS and CDR2 is YFSETQ. The CDR3 nucleotides read TGCGCCAGCAGCCCGGGACTACACACCGGGGAGCTGTTTTTT. Translating gives CASSPGLHTGELFF.

The chain uses TRBV5-1 and TRBJ2-3; 10 nucleotides line up with TRBD2. This CDR3 region has 17 residues. V lost 4 bases to trimming and J lost 0 bases; unmatched junction nucleotides: 8. Germline assignment: CDR1 SGHRS and CDR2 YFSETQ. The CDR3 is CASSARAGGPSTDTQYF. CDR3 coding DNA: TGCGCCAGCAGCGCCAGAGCGGGAGGGCCGAGCACAGATACGCAGTATTTT.

This chain connects TRBV18 to TRBJ2-7, with 13 bases identical to TRBD2. Germline V gene sequence: CDR1 KGHSH, CDR2 LQKENI. V lost 6 bases to trimming and J lost 2 bases; unmatched junction nucleotides: 4. This CDR3 has 15 amino acids. The CDR3 nucleotides read TGTGCCAGCTCGACGGGACTAGCGGGACCCTACGAGCAGTACTTC. It yields the protein CASSTGLAGPYEQYF.

The chain combines TRBV9 with TRBJ2-3; TRBD2 might be the D (6 bases). Germline V lookup: CDR1 SGDLS, CDR2 YYNGEE. V was shortened by 0 bases and J by 1 base, with 9 bases between the two germline ends. This CDR3 contains 15 residues. Here the CDR3 DNA reads TGTGCCAGCAGCGTAGTCGGGAGTGGCACAGATACGCAGTATTTT. Encoded protein: CASSVVGSGTDTQYF.

In its sample, this clone was seen once. This chain connects TRBV11-1 to TRBJ2-1, with TRBD2 as a possible D gene (7 bases). This CDR3 has 14 residues. Per germline, CDR1 SGHAT and CDR2 FQDESV (reference sequence). V lost 1 base to trimming and J lost 6 bases, with 10 bases between them. Here the CDR3 reads CASSLVGGVNEQFF. For the CDR3, the DNA is TGTGCCAGCAGCTTAGTAGGGGGGGTCAATGAGCAGTTCTTC. The full variable domain, with the rest looked up from reference TRBV11-1 and TRBJ2-1, is EAEVAQSPRYKITEKSQAVAFWCDPISGHATLYWYRQILGQGPELLVQFQDESVVDDSQLPKDRFSAERLKGVDSTLKIQPAELGDSAMYLCASSLVGGVNEQFFGPGTRLTVL.

V is TRBV7-2 and J is TRBJ2-5; 8 nucleotides align to TRBD1. Germline CDR1 is SGHTA and CDR2 is FQGNSA. The CDR3 sequence is 14 residues long. J lost 4 bases, V lost 3 bases, and 4 bases had no gene match. CDR3 in amino acids: CASSLDRDGETQYF. CDR3 DNA sequence: TGTGCCAGCAGCTTGGACAGGGATGGAGAGACCCAGTACTTC.

The chain carries TRBV5-4 and TRBJ2-1; 13 bases align to TRBD2. With 4 bases clipped from V and 7 bases from J, the junction kept 8 bases outside the gene matches. CDR3 length: 16 amino acids. The germline V gene has CDR1 SGHNT and CDR2 YYREEE (reference sequence). DNA for the CDR3: TGTGCCAGCAGCCCTGGACTAGCGGGAGTTCGGAATGAGCAGTTCTTC. This translates into CASSPGLAGVRNEQFF. The full variable domain, with the rest looked up from reference TRBV5-4 and TRBJ2-1, is ETGVTQSPTHLIKTRGQQVTLRCSSQSGHNTVSWYQQALGQGPQFIFQYYREEENGRGNFPPRFSGLQFPNYSSELNVNALELDDSALYLCASSPGLAGVRNEQFFGPGTRLTVL.

The V gene is TRBV27, the J gene TRBJ2-1; TRBD2 agrees at 13 bases. This CDR3 contains 17 residues. Trimming took 5 bases from V and 4 from J; bases not matched to a gene: 8. CDR1 is MNHEY and CDR2 is SMNVEV in the germline V gene (reference sequence). The CDR3 reads CASSGRTSGSPYNEQFF. Written as DNA, the CDR3 is TGTGCCAGCAGTGGACGGACTAGCGGGAGTCCATACAATGAGCAGTTCTTC.

This chain links TRBV13 with TRBJ2-7; 7 nucleotides match TRBD2. V trimming: 4 bases; J trimming: 3 bases; junction bases outside the gene matches: 3. The CDR3 covers 13 residues. Per germline, CDR1 PRHDT and CDR2 FYEKMQ (reference sequence). CDR3 sequence (DNA): TGTGCCAGCAGCTCGCGGACTAGCTACGAGCAGTACTTC. Translation gives CASSSRTSYEQYF.

This rearrangement joins TRBV28 to TRBJ2-3; 10 positions agree with TRBD1. Germline CDR1 is MDHEN and CDR2 is SYDVKM. The CDR3 totals 15 residues. J gave up 5 bases and V 6 bases, and 8 bases lay outside the gene matches. The CDR3 here is CASRPTGGGGDTQYF. In nucleotides, the CDR3 is TGTGCCAGCAGGCCGACAGGGGGCGGAGGAGATACGCAGTATTTT.

The J gene is TRBJ2-7, the V gene TRBV7-6; 11 bases fit TRBD2. The ends lost 5 bases at V and 0 bases at J; junction bases unmatched: 6. This CDR3 contains 16 residues. Germline values: CDR1 SGHVS, CDR2 FNYEAQ. The CDR3 loop is CASSTRTSGPSYEQYF. The CDR3 DNA is TGTGCCAGCAGCACCCGGACTAGCGGGCCCTCCTACGAGCAGTACTTC.

This rearrangement joins TRBV25-1 to TRBJ2-7; D is ambiguous. Germline lookup yields CDR1 MGHDK and CDR2 SYGVNS. With 4 bases removed from V and 3 bases from J, the gap between germline ends came to 4 bases. This CDR3 comprises 11 residues. CDR3 nucleotide sequence: TGTGCCAGCAGTGCGTTCTACGAGCAGTACTTC. Its protein product is CASSAFYEQYF.

V gene TRBV28 combines with J gene TRBJ1-5; D is perhaps TRBD1 (6 bases). This CDR3 is built from 14 residues. In germline, CDR1 is MDHEN, CDR2 SYDVKM. V lost 2 bases and J 2 bases, leaving 7 bases between the germline ends. CDR3 sequence (DNA): TGTGCCAGCAGTTTAGGGGGCGGCAATCAGCCCCAGCATTTT. This encodes CASSLGGGNQPQHF.

The CDR3 protein is CASSLEGQGYRGYTF. The CDR3 bases are TGCGCCAGCAGCTTGGAAGGACAGGGTTATCGGGGCTACACCTTC. The chain combines TRBV5-1 with TRBJ1-2, with 8 nucleotides matching TRBD1. The CDR3 totals 15 residues. In germline, CDR1 is SGHRS, CDR2 YFSETQ. V dropped 0 bases and J dropped 8; count of bases not matched to a gene: 9.

The chain employs TRBV6-2 or TRBV6-3 and TRBJ2-2; D ambiguous. CDR1 and CDR2 from the germline V gene are MNHEY and SVGEGT. This CDR3 comprises 13 residues. With 6 bases removed from V and 3 bases from J, the gap between germline ends came to 8 bases. The DNA for the CDR3 is TGTGCCAGCAGCTGGGCCGACACCGGGGAGCTGTTTTTT. As protein: CASSWADTGELFF.

The chain combines TRBV2 with TRBJ2-2; possibly TRBD1 for D (6 bases). V was cut by 7 bases and J by 2 bases, with 14 bases left in between. In germline, CDR1 is SNHLY, CDR2 FYNNEI. The CDR3 contains 15 residues. CDR3 nucleotides: TGTGCCAGCACGTGGACAGCGCCTAACACCGGGGAGCTGTTTTTT. This gives the protein CASTWTAPNTGELFF.

The V and J genes are TRBV19 and TRBJ2-4, with TRBD1 matching over 9 bases. The V gene end was trimmed by 5 bases and the J gene end by 2 bases; junction bases not matched to a gene: 10. From germline, CDR1 is LNHDA and CDR2 SQIVND (reference sequence). The CDR3 spans 17 residues. The DNA of the CDR3 is TGTGCCAGTAGTTTTAGGGGACAGGGTTTGACCAAAAACATTCAGTACTTC. It encodes CASSFRGQGLTKNIQYF.

The chain has TRBV6-2 or TRBV6-3 and TRBJ1-6; 8 nucleotides match TRBD1. The CDR3 sequence is 14 residues long. J lost 8 bases, V lost 5 bases, and 5 bases had no gene match. Germline CDR1 is MNHEY and CDR2 is SVGEGT. This CDR3 is CASSDRGRYSPLHF. CDR3 in DNA: TGTGCCAGCAGTGACAGGGGCCGTTATTCACCCCTCCACTTT.

J is TRBJ2-1 and V is TRBV29-1; 9 nucleotides agree with TRBD2. CDR1 and CDR2 (germline): SQVTM, ANQGSEA. Germline trimming cut 3 bases from V and 8 bases from J; bases unmatched to any gene: 8. CDR3 size: 14 residues. This chain's CDR3 is CSVETSGGGDEQFF. DNA for the CDR3: TGCAGCGTTGAGACTAGCGGAGGAGGGGATGAGCAGTTCTTC.

The chain carries TRBV5-1 and TRBJ2-1; 8 positions agree with TRBD1. V was pared by 2 bases and J by 2 bases, with 12 bases of the junction left unmatched. This CDR3 has 18 amino acids. Germline assignment: CDR1 SGHRS and CDR2 YFSETQ. The CDR3 here is CASSFGQGASYTYNEQFF. The CDR3 coding sequence is TGCGCCAGCAGCTTCGGGCAGGGGGCCTCCTATACCTACAATGAGCAGTTCTTC.

This sequence joins TRBV7-3 and TRBJ2-1; TRBD1 agrees at 10 bases. J was trimmed by 6 bases and V by 3 bases; bases with no gene match: 5. Germline CDR1 SGHTA, CDR2 FQGTGA. The length of the CDR3 is 15 residues. Written as DNA, the CDR3 is TGTGCCAGCAGCTTGACACGGACAGGGGGCAATGAGCAGTTCTTC. The encoded protein is CASSLTRTGGNEQFF.

The rearrangement joins TRBV6-5 to TRBJ2-1; 8 bases match TRBD1. J gave up 0 bases and V 3 bases, and 4 bases lay outside the gene matches. The CDR3 covers 16 residues. CDR1 is MNHEY and CDR2 is SVGAGI in the germline V gene. CDR3 protein: CASSYGQGGSYNEQFF. DNA for the CDR3: TGTGCCAGCAGTTATGGACAGGGTGGCTCCTACAATGAGCAGTTCTTC.

This chain joins TRBV3-1 (or the pseudogene TRBV3-2) and TRBJ2-1; 7 bases fit TRBD2. CDR1 is LGHDT and CDR2 is YNNKEL in the germline V gene (reference sequence). Losses at the gene ends were 4 bases for V and 2 bases for J; bases not matched to a gene: 5. This CDR3 contains 15 residues. The DNA of the CDR3 is TGTGCCAGCAGCCCGCCTAGCGGAGCCTACAATGAGCAGTTCTTC. This sequence encodes CASSPPSGAYNEQFF.